This section outlines one TCR beta chain sequence together with its context. RNA was extracted with the RNeasy kit, and a quantity of roughly 0.5 to 1 ug was reverse transcribed using random hexamers. MiXCR was run by TCRdb on the immunoSEQ multiplex PCR reads, yielding one entry per CDR3 protein. The sample holds about 150,000 distinct CDR3 sequences, approximately 93% seen once. The CDR3 is 13 amino acids. Trimming removed 3 bases from V and 4 bases from J, with 8 bases in between. CDR1 is SGDLS and CDR2 is YYNGEE in the germline V gene. This record belongs to a study of CD8 T cells in Susac syndrome.

The chain joins TRBV9 to TRBJ1-3; D unresolved. The sample comprised CD8+ T cells from PBMCs. This receptor was obtained from a human donor with multiple sclerosis. The chain's CDR3 is CASSGGEGNTIYF. CDR3 sequence (DNA): TGTGCCAGCAGCGGCGGGGAGGGAAACACCATATATTTT.